These 32 T cell receptor beta chains came from one sample sequenced in a study of identical twins (dated by TCRdb to 2016 to 2017). Libraries were constructed by 5' RACE. The listed sequencing device is Illumina HiSeq 2000. Using fastp trimming at Q25 and MiXCR clonotype assembly, TCRdb reanalyzed the public sequencing data and kept in-frame beta chains. When rows share a CDR3 protein, they turn into one entry using the most common DNA and genes. This sample gives a few hundred thousand distinct CDR3 sequences in total; about a fifth of them show up just once. Around 12% of the sample goes to the ten largest clones. Sequences were obtained from naive T cells sorted from blood. The intended sense of this specimen's cell subset or site label: cells isolated with a human naive T-cell isolation kit. The receptors stem from a man over 45 in good health.

This chain uses TRBV5-1 with TRBJ2-5, with TRBD2 as a possible D gene (5 bases). Germline assignment: CDR1 SGHRS and CDR2 YFSETQ. CDR3 length equals 16 residues. Trimming shortened V by 7 bases and J by 1 base, and 20 bases separated the two germline ends. The CDR3 spells CASVTRGDGVQETQYF. For the CDR3, the DNA is TGCGCCAGCGTGACCCGGGGTGACGGGGTCCAAGAGACCCAGTACTTC.

The chain carries TRBV7-2 and TRBJ2-5; weak D call: TRBD2 (6 bases). The germline V gene has CDR1 SGHTA and CDR2 FQGNSA. V lost 5 bases and J 2 bases, leaving 18 bases between the germline ends. The CDR3 runs 16 residues. The CDR3 sequence: CASSPTGAGLQETQYF. In nucleotides, the CDR3 is TGTGCCAGCAGCCCAACCGGAGCGGGCCTTCAAGAGACCCAGTACTTC.

In its sample, this clonotype was seen a few times. The chain employs TRBV2 and TRBJ2-7, with D tentatively TRBD1 (6 bases). Deletions cut 5 bases from V and 4 bases from J, with 18 bases between. This CDR3 comprises 15 residues. CDR1 SNHLY and CDR2 FYNNEI come from the germline V gene. The CDR3 DNA follows: TGTGCCAGCAGTCCTACATCCGGGACACCGTACGAGCAGTACTTC. Encoded protein: CASSPTSGTPYEQYF.

V and J are TRBV4-1 and TRBJ2-6; D call uncertain. Germline V gene sequence: CDR1 MGHRA, CDR2 YSYEKL. This CDR3 is built from 17 residues. V lost 1 base to trimming and J lost 1 base, with 11 bases between them. The CDR3: CASSQVISRSGANVLTF. The CDR3 DNA sequence: TGCGCCAGCAGCCAAGTAATTTCCAGATCTGGGGCCAACGTCCTGACTTTC.

This rearrangement joins TRBV6-6 to TRBJ2-1; D gene uncertain. CDR1 MNHNY and CDR2 SVGAGI come from the germline V gene (reference sequence). The germline V and J ends were trimmed by 5 bases and 2 bases, with 7 bases remaining between them. CDR3 size: 13 residues. CDR3 amino acids: CASSRQTYNEQFF. The CDR3 DNA reads as TGTGCCAGCAGTCGCCAGACCTACAATGAGCAGTTCTTC.

The J gene is TRBJ2-3, the V gene TRBV5-1, with 10 bases fitting TRBD1. Germline CDR1 and CDR2: SGHRS and YFSETQ. The CDR3 sequence is 12 residues long. The junction had 3 bases not matched to a gene; V was cut back by 4 bases and J by 10 bases. In DNA form, the CDR3 reads TGCGCCAGCAGCGCAGACAGGGGGCCGCAGTATTTT. Its protein is CASSADRGPQYF.

This clonotype was detected a few times. The chain recombines TRBV12-3 or TRBV12-4 with TRBJ1-1; D uncertain. The CDR3 covers 14 residues. Trimming removed 7 bases at V and 0 bases at J, with 12 bases between. The CDR3 here is CASTPGLLNTEAFF. The CDR3, as DNA: TGTGCCAGCACCCCCGGACTTTTGAACACTGAAGCTTTCTTT.

This clonotype was seen a few times. The chain couples TRBV4-2 to TRBJ2-7; D is perhaps TRBD2 (5 bases). The CDR3 runs to 15 residues. V lost 5 bases and J lost 5, with 19 bases in between. Germline CDR1 and CDR2: LGHNA and YNFKEQ. The CDR3 bases are TGTGCCAGCAGCATAAGCGGTGGGAGTATCAACGAGCAGTACTTC. It codes for CASSISGGSINEQYF.

This chain links TRBV20-1 with TRBJ1-1, with D uncertain. The V end lost 8 bases, the J end lost 3 bases, and 13 bases lay between the germline ends. The CDR3 has 12 amino acids. Germline loops: CDR1 DFQATT, CDR2 SNEGSKA (reference sequence). For the CDR3, the DNA is TGCAGTTCCACGGGCCGAGACACTGAAGCTTTCTTT. Amino acids: CSSTGRDTEAFF.

This chain connects TRBV20-1 to TRBJ2-1; a possible D gene is TRBD2 (7 bases). This CDR3 contains 14 residues. V lost 2 bases, J lost 4 bases, and 12 bases lay in between. Looked up from germline, CDR1 is DFQATT and CDR2 is SNEGSKA (reference sequence). This CDR3 is CSARKGGGYNEQFF. CDR3 in DNA: TGCAGTGCTAGAAAGGGGGGGGGTTACAATGAGCAGTTCTTC.

This clonotype was seen repeatedly, ten times or more. This sequence joins TRBV6-1 and TRBJ2-5; a possible D gene is TRBD2 (6 bases). Trimming stripped 6 bases from V and 6 bases from J, with 14 bases between. This CDR3 region has 13 residues. Germline CDR1 reads MNHNS; CDR2 reads SASEGT. CDR3 sequence: CASSTPGGKTQYF. The CDR3 DNA follows: TGTGCCAGCAGCACCCCCGGGGGAAAGACCCAGTACTTC.

The V call is TRBV11-2, the J call TRBJ2-1; 13 bases agree with TRBD2. There are 19 residues in the CDR3. Germline trimming cut 5 bases from V and 4 bases from J; bases unmatched to any gene: 14. Germline CDR1 reads SGHAT; CDR2 reads FQNNGV. For the CDR3, the DNA is TGTGCCAGCAGCGAAGACGCCCTGACTAGCGGGGGGTTATACAATGAGCAGTTCTTC. Amino acids: CASSEDALTSGGLYNEQFF.

This clonotype was detected many times. The chain recombines TRBV29-1 with TRBJ2-1; 10 nucleotides agree with TRBD2. The germline V gene has CDR1 SQVTM and CDR2 ANQGSEA. J gave up 2 bases and V 5 bases, and 9 bases lay outside the gene matches. This CDR3 contains 16 residues. The DNA for the CDR3 is TGCAGCGTTACTCAGGCTAGCGGGAGAACCTACAATGAGCAGTTCTTC. Translating it yields CSVTQASGRTYNEQFF.

The rearrangement uses TRBV18 and TRBJ2-6; no clear D. The length of the CDR3 is 15 residues. V was shortened by 4 bases and J by 4 bases, with 11 bases between the two germline ends. The germline V gene encodes CDR1 KGHSH and CDR2 LQKENI. CDR3 DNA: TGTGCCAGCTCACTCCCTTCGTTGGGGGCCAACGTCCTGACTTTC. Its translation is CASSLPSLGANVLTF.

The sample holds a few counts of this clonotype. The chain carries TRBV5-6 and TRBJ2-7; tentative D call: TRBD1 (5 bases). The CDR3 totals 15 residues. V dropped 1 base and J dropped 3 bases, with 14 bases sitting between them. In germline, CDR1 is SGHDT, CDR2 YYEEEE. CDR3 coding DNA: TGTGCCAGCAGCTTGATGTTACAGGTCCACTACGAGCAGTACTTC. This gives the protein CASSLMLQVHYEQYF.

In this sample, this clonotype turned up a few times. This sequence joins TRBV18 and TRBJ2-7; TRBD2 matches at 9 bases. The CDR3 has 15 amino acids. Germline V gene lookup returns CDR1 KGHSH and CDR2 LQKENI. Unmatched junction bases numbered 11, after V lost 4 bases and J lost 7 bases. This CDR3 reads CASSRTTSGVGEQYF. The CDR3 nucleotides read TGTGCCAGCTCACGTACGACTAGCGGAGTGGGGGAGCAGTACTTC.

This clonotype was detected many times. This chain joins TRBV29-1 and TRBJ1-4; D unresolved. CDR1 is SQVTM and CDR2 is ANQGSEA in the germline V gene. The CDR3 is 12 residues long. CDR3 sequence: CSAGATNEKLFF. Written as DNA, the CDR3 is TGCAGTGCTGGTGCAACTAATGAAAAACTGTTTTTT.

The CDR3 sequence is CASSLSQKNTEAFF. CDR3 bases: TGTGCCAGCAGCTTGTCTCAGAAGAACACTGAAGCTTTCTTT. This chain connects TRBV5-5 to TRBJ1-1; no reliable D call. CDR3 size: 14 residues. Germline V CDR1 and CDR2: SGHKS, YYEKEE (reference sequence). Between the trimmed V and J ends, which lost 1 base and 1 base, there was a span of 8 bases.

This chain joins TRBV6-2 or TRBV6-3 and TRBJ2-2; weak D call: TRBD2 (6 bases). Germline V gene sequence: CDR1 MNHEY, CDR2 SVGEGT. V dropped 3 bases and J dropped 6 bases, with 14 bases sitting between them. This CDR3 is built from 15 residues. This CDR3 is CASSYSGLGAGELFF. Written as DNA, the CDR3 is TGTGCCAGCAGTTATTCGGGACTTGGAGCCGGGGAGCTGTTTTTT.

This clonotype has just a few counts. V usage is TRBV24-1 and J usage is TRBJ2-7; 8 positions match TRBD2. From germline, CDR1 is KGHDR and CDR2 SFDVKD. After removal of 4 bases from V and 1 base from J, the junction contained 14 bases not matched to a gene. The CDR3 has 18 residues. The CDR3 protein is CATSDPGGRGDPSYEQYF. The CDR3 bases are TGTGCCACCAGTGACCCGGGGGGGCGAGGAGACCCTTCCTACGAGCAGTACTTC.

This clonotype was picked up many times. The chain recombines TRBV5-1 with TRBJ1-1; D not certain. V was clipped by 0 bases and J by 0 bases, with 18 bases between them. Germline V gene sequence: CDR1 SGHRS, CDR2 YFSETQ. This CDR3 comprises 18 residues. The CDR3 DNA is TGCGCCAGCAGCTTGGGTACGCATAGACCGCAGATGAACACTGAAGCTTTCTTT. Protein product: CASSLGTHRPQMNTEAFF.

This clonotype has only a few counts. CDR3 residues: CASRRAGTDAISPLHF. The CDR3 nucleotides read TGTGCCAGCAGGAGGGCCGGGACCGACGCAATTTCACCCCTCCACTTT. The chain carries TRBV6-1 and TRBJ1-6, with D perhaps matching TRBD1 (5 bases). Germline CDR1 and CDR2: MNHNS and SASEGT. This CDR3 has 16 residues. The V and J ends lost 6 bases and 9 bases respectively, with 21 bases between them.

This clonotype was observed many times. V is TRBV11-1 and J is TRBJ2-7; D gene ambiguous. Germline assignment: CDR1 SGHAT and CDR2 FQDESV (reference sequence). CDR3 size: 11 residues. The germline V and J ends were trimmed by 11 bases and 3 bases, with 11 bases remaining between them. CDR3 coding DNA: TGTGCCGTCGGAGAACTCTACGAGCAGTACTTC. Amino acids: CAVGELYEQYF.

This clonotype turned up a few times. The V and J genes are TRBV7-2 and TRBJ2-2; D not resolved. V lost 2 bases and J lost 0, with 10 bases in between. The CDR3 covers 16 residues. Germline loops: CDR1 SGHTA, CDR2 FQGNSA. The CDR3 DNA sequence: TGTGCCAGCAGCTTATACGCGCCTTCGAACACCGGGGAGCTGTTTTTT. Protein: CASSLYAPSNTGELFF.

The V and J genes are TRBV7-2 and TRBJ2-1; 11 bases are a match to TRBD2. The CDR3 has 14 amino acids. Per germline, CDR1 SGHTA and CDR2 FQGNSA. V dropped 5 bases and J dropped 8; count of bases not matched to a gene: 5. As DNA, the CDR3 is TGTGCCAGCAGCCATAGCGGGAGGGTCTATGAGCAGTTCTTC. Translated, it gives CASSHSGRVYEQFF.

This clonotype has more than one count but fewer than ten. V gene TRBV7-8 combines with J gene TRBJ2-3; 11 bases align to TRBD2. This CDR3 comprises 16 residues. Per germline, CDR1 SGHVS and CDR2 FQNEAQ. V shed 0 bases, J shed 5 bases, and the junction held 4 bases outside the gene matches. The CDR3 DNA is TGTGCCAGCAGCTTAGCTTACACTAGCGGGGGAGATACGCAGTATTTT. Translation: CASSLAYTSGGDTQYF.

This CDR3 is CSARSASRASITDTQYF. The CDR3 DNA reads TGCAGTGCTAGATCTGCTAGCCGGGCAAGTATCACAGATACGCAGTATTTT. This chain connects TRBV20-1 to TRBJ2-3; D perhaps matches TRBD2 (5 bases). CDR1 DFQATT and CDR2 SNEGSKA come from the germline V gene (reference sequence). The V end was cut by 2 bases, the J end by 2 bases, with 20 bases between. The CDR3 totals 17 residues.

The chain recombines TRBV29-1 with TRBJ1-1; no firm D call. In germline, CDR1 is SQVTM, CDR2 ANQGSEA. The CDR3 is made up of 13 amino acids. The V gene lost 3 bases and the J gene lost 1 base, with 9 bases spanning the gap. CDR3 protein: CSVEGGENTEAFF. CDR3 sequence (DNA): TGCAGCGTTGAGGGTGGAGAGAACACTGAAGCTTTCTTT.

The chain couples TRBV3-1 to TRBJ2-1; D is unresolved. The CDR3 is made up of 16 amino acids. CDR1 and CDR2 (germline): LGHDT, YNNKEL (reference sequence). Trimming stripped 5 bases from V and 1 base from J, with 15 bases between. CDR3 protein: CASSLDHFTSYNEQFF. As DNA, the CDR3 is TGTGCCAGCAGCTTGGACCACTTTACATCCTACAATGAGCAGTTCTTC.

This clonotype was seen only once. The chain combines TRBV12-3 or TRBV12-4 with TRBJ2-6; unclear D gene. The CDR3 sequence is 16 residues long. V lost 4 bases, J lost 0 bases, and 10 bases lay in between. The CDR3 reads CASSSLYRSGANVLTF. CDR3 coding DNA: TGTGCCAGCAGTTCGCTGTACCGCTCTGGGGCCAACGTCCTGACTTTC.

This clonotype was seen once. This rearrangement joins TRBV6-5 to TRBJ1-4; weak D call: TRBD1 (5 bases). V shed 4 bases and J shed 6 bases, with 18 bases lying between them. Germline CDR1 MNHEY, CDR2 SVGAGI. The CDR3 consists of 16 residues. CDR3 in amino acids: CASSSSKGRVDEKLFF. CDR3 DNA: TGTGCCAGCAGTTCCTCGAAGGGGCGGGTTGATGAAAAACTGTTTTTT.

The chain carries TRBV18 and TRBJ2-3; TRBD1 matches 8 bases. V shed 5 bases and J 1 base; nucleotides not matched to a gene: 8. The germline V gene has CDR1 KGHSH and CDR2 LQKENI. The CDR3 runs to 16 residues. CDR3: CASSNGQGSGTDTQYF. CDR3 coding DNA: TGTGCCAGCTCAAACGGACAGGGCTCAGGCACAGATACGCAGTATTTT.